This is a list of T cell receptor beta chains from one sample in a study of Ad26.COV2.S vaccination and SARS-CoV-2 variants. Generated by immunoSEQ multiplex PCR, the TCRdb table keeps only in-frame clones and is missing some. The sample carries about 330,000 clones, roughly 90% recorded once. This specimen consisted of peripheral blood, obtained in a trial of Ad26.COV2.S vaccine versus placebo. These receptors were obtained from a person between 18 and 65 years old who received the Ad26.COV2.S COVID-19 vaccine or a placebo. The CDR3 runs from the conserved cysteine through the conserved F or W.

len: 14
v_gene: TRBV27
CDR3aa: CASSSTRIPYEQYF

len: 16
v_gene: TRBV5-8
CDR3aa: CASSLAASGGNNEQFF

len: 17
v_gene: TRBV29-1
CDR3aa: CSVEGITGLPVYNEQFF

len: 14
v_gene: TRBV27
CDR3aa: CASSYTQINTEAFF

len: 16
v_gene: TRBV27
CDR3aa: CASSESSPRGSGELFF

len: 15
v_gene: TRBV19
CDR3aa: CASMARGRGNEKLFF

len: 15
v_gene: TRBV29-1
CDR3aa: CSVVWASAEPYEQYF

len: 13
v_gene: TRBV28
CDR3aa: CASGSGFNYEQYF

len: 14
v_gene: TRBV7-9
CDR3aa: CASSSSTGYQPQHF

len: 16
v_gene: TRBV6-1
CDR3aa: CASSEASGAPTRGYTF

len: 16
v_gene: TRBV18
CDR3aa: CASSPPVGGAGPGYTF

len: 18
v_gene: TRBV7-2
CDR3aa: CASSSPRGGQSSYNEQFF